This entry features one T cell receptor (beta chain) sequence. Per germline, CDR1 KGHSH and CDR2 LQKENI. With V trimmed by 6 bases and J by 4 bases, 5 bases remained unmatched. CDR3 size: 13 residues. The data originate from a study of T cell changes during pregnancy in multiple sclerosis. Some clones are missing from TCRdb's copy, which holds only in-frame ones; the method was immunoSEQ multiplex PCR. The sample consists of 75,000 to 100,000 clones, 80% to 95% of them appearing once. The sequence was obtained from a female donor with multiple sclerosis, enrolled in a pregnancy study. The sequences come from peripheral blood, collected after pregnancy. This rearrangement joins TRBV18 to TRBJ1-2; 7 bases map to TRBD1. The CDR3 here is CASSQGQPYGYTF. The CDR3 DNA sequence: TGTGCCAGCTCTCAGGGACAGCCCTATGGCTACACCTTC.